These 30 T cell receptor beta chains were all obtained from the same sample, sequenced in a study of T cell responses to AZD1222 COVID-19 vaccine. TCRdb keeps only in-frame clones here, not all; method: immunoSEQ multiplex PCR. The data show 170,000 or so clones, over 75% seen once. The sequencing here drew on peripheral blood, taken on day 0 of AZD1222 vaccination. These receptors were obtained from an adult in good health.

The chain carries TRBV27 and TRBJ1-5; TRBD1 agrees at 10 bases. V shed 5 bases, J shed 1 base, and the junction held 5 bases outside the gene matches. The V gene's germline CDR1 is MNHEY and CDR2 SMNVEV (reference sequence). The length of the CDR3 is 16 residues. CDR3 protein: CASSRQGAVSNQPQHF. For the CDR3, the DNA is TGTGCCAGCAGTCGACAGGGGGCTGTGAGCAATCAGCCCCAGCATTTT.

The chain uses TRBV7-8 and TRBJ2-2, with 7 bases matching TRBD1. The CDR3 length is 14 residues. V was clipped by 6 bases and J by 5 bases; unmatched bases: 6. Germline V gene lookup returns CDR1 SGHVS and CDR2 FQNEAQ. CDR3 DNA: TGTGCCAGCAGGTCGATACAGGGGACCGGGGAGCTGTTTTTT. As protein: CASRSIQGTGELFF. Drawing the rest from reference TRBV7-8 and TRBJ2-2, the complete variable domain is GAGVSQSPRYKVAKRGQDVALRCDPISGHVSLFWYQQALGQGPEFLTYFQNEAQLDKSGLPSDRFFAERPEGSVSTLKIQRTQQEDSAVYLCASRSIQGTGELFFGEGSRLTVL.

The genes are TRBV5-1 and TRBJ1-1; D gene unclear. CDR1 is SGHRS and CDR2 is YFSETQ in the germline V gene. V shed 5 bases and J shed 4 bases, with 27 bases lying between them. This CDR3 has 18 amino acids. CDR3 loop: CASRSRIQEMGERTEAFF. In DNA, the CDR3 is TGCGCCAGCAGGTCCAGGATCCAGGAGATGGGAGAACGCACTGAAGCTTTCTTT. The variable domain in full, with the rest retrieved from reference TRBV5-1 and TRBJ1-1, is KAGVTQTPRYLIKTRGQQVTLSCSPISGHRSVSWYQQTPGQGLQFLFEYFSETQRNKGNFPGRFSGRQFSNSRSEMNVSTLELGDSALYLCASRSRIQEMGERTEAFFGQGTRLTVV.

The table lists this clone with a few counts. This chain uses TRBV5-6 with TRBJ2-7, with D possibly being TRBD1 (6 bases). The CDR3 has 14 residues. Germline loops: CDR1 SGHDT, CDR2 YYEEEE. Deletions cut 3 bases from V and 3 bases from J, with 13 bases between. CDR3 sequence (DNA): TGTGCCAGCAGCTCACAGGGATATCGCTACGAGCAGTACTTC. Protein product: CASSSQGYRYEQYF.

The gene calls are TRBV9 and TRBJ1-6; D gene ambiguous. From germline, CDR1 is SGDLS and CDR2 YYNGEE. The V end was cut by 1 base, the J end by 6 bases, with 11 bases between. CDR3 length: 15 residues. Here the CDR3 DNA reads TGTGCCAGCAGCGTACTCGCAGGAGGTAATTCACCCCTCCACTTT. Translating gives CASSVLAGGNSPLHF.

The J gene is TRBJ1-2, the V gene TRBV5-6, with unresolved D. Germline V gene lookup returns CDR1 SGHDT and CDR2 YYEEEE. The ends were cut back, 0 bases at V and 5 bases at J, with 8 bases in the middle. The CDR3 runs to 13 residues. For the CDR3, the DNA is TGTGCCAGCAGCTTGGACATCCTATATGGCTACACCTTC. The encoded protein is CASSLDILYGYTF.

The chain combines TRBV5-1 with TRBJ1-2, with D possibly TRBD1 on 6 matching bases. CDR1 and CDR2 (germline): SGHRS, YFSETQ. The length of the CDR3 is 16 residues. V was pared by 3 bases and J by 2 bases, with 17 bases between. The CDR3 DNA reads as TGCGCCAGCAGCTCGACCACCACCAGGGGAAACTATGGCTACACCTTC. This encodes CASSSTTTRGNYGYTF.

The rearrangement uses TRBV29-1 and TRBJ1-2; no clear D. There are 12 residues in the CDR3. Germline assignment: CDR1 SQVTM and CDR2 ANQGSEA. V gave up 3 bases and J gave up 8 bases, with 13 bases separating them. CDR3 in DNA: TGCAGCGTTGAGGCCCCTGGCCAGGGCTACACCTTC. Translating it yields CSVEAPGQGYTF.

This clone was seen once. The chain's CDR3 is CASSRDYSNQPQHF. The DNA for the CDR3 is TGTGCCAGCAGCCGGGATTATAGCAATCAGCCCCAGCATTTT. The genes are TRBV6-4 and TRBJ1-5; D uncertain. Trimming cost V 6 bases and J 0 bases, with 9 bases left between them. This CDR3 region has 14 residues. Germline-derived CDR1 and CDR2 are MRHNA and SNTAGT.

The chain links TRBV4-1 to TRBJ2-5, with 11 bases matching TRBD1. The germline CDR1 and CDR2 sequences are MGHRA and YSYEKL. Trimming cost V 0 bases and J 4 bases; bases outside gene matches: 7. This CDR3 spans 17 amino acids. The CDR3 here is CASSQDFWGQGVETQYF. DNA of the CDR3: TGCGCCAGCAGCCAAGATTTTTGGGGACAGGGGGTAGAGACCCAGTACTTC.

The CDR3 loop reads CASSSDTRNSPLHF. CDR3 DNA sequence: TGTGCCAGCAGCTCGGACACCCGTAATTCACCCCTCCACTTT. The V and J genes are TRBV9 and TRBJ1-6; D possibly corresponds to TRBD1 (5 bases). The CDR3 runs to 14 residues. V lost 4 bases and J 6 bases, leaving 11 bases between the germline ends. Germline lookup yields CDR1 SGDLS and CDR2 YYNGEE. The full variable domain, its missing parts supplied by reference TRBV9 and TRBJ1-6, is DSGVTQTPKHLITATGQRVTLRCSPRSGDLSVYWYQQSLDQGLQFLIQYYNGEERAKGNILERFSAQQFPDLHSELNLSSLELGDSALYFCASSSDTRNSPLHFGNGTRLTVT.

The chain couples TRBV30 to TRBJ1-5; TRBD1 aligns across 8 bases. The junction had 8 bases not matched to a gene; V was cut back by 1 base and J by 6 bases. Germline V lookup: CDR1 GTSNPN, CDR2 SVGIG (reference sequence). The CDR3 loop spans 15 amino acids. This chain's CDR3 is CAWSAHGQGSQPQHF. CDR3 nucleotides: TGTGCCTGGAGTGCCCACGGACAGGGTAGTCAGCCCCAGCATTTT.

The V call is TRBV12-3 or TRBV12-4, the J call TRBJ1-4; perhaps TRBD1 as D (5 bases). The germline V and J ends were trimmed by 3 bases and 6 bases, with 8 bases remaining between them. The length of the CDR3 is 13 residues. The CDR3 spells CASSLGTYEKLFF. Here the CDR3 DNA reads TGTGCCAGCAGTTTGGGGACTTATGAAAAACTGTTTTTT.

CDR3 in amino acids: CASGGGSLGLSARNYGYTF. The CDR3 nucleotides are TGTGCCAGCGGGGGGGGATCTCTCGGGCTGTCCGCTCGGAACTATGGCTACACCTTC. The rearrangement joins TRBV7-6 to TRBJ1-2; tentative D call: TRBD1 (5 bases). Germline assignment: CDR1 SGHVS and CDR2 FNYEAQ. The length of the CDR3 is 19 residues. Trimming cost V 8 bases and J 2 bases, with 30 bases left between them.

This clone has a single count. The rearrangement links TRBV4-1 to TRBJ2-7, with D perhaps TRBD1 (6 bases). Trimming took 2 bases from V and 6 from J, leaving 11 bases between them. The CDR3 runs 13 residues. Germline CDR1 MGHRA, CDR2 YSYEKL. CDR3 in DNA: TGCGCCAGCAGCCAATTCATGGGGGCCGAGCAGTACTTC. Protein product: CASSQFMGAEQYF.

This chain connects TRBV14 to TRBJ2-3; the D is unclear. The CDR3 is 13 residues long. The germline V gene has CDR1 SGHDN and CDR2 FVKESK. Trimming removed 0 bases from V and 2 bases from J, with 3 bases in between. The CDR3 sequence: CASSQDLTDTQYF. CDR3 nucleotide sequence: TGTGCCAGCAGCCAAGATCTCACAGATACGCAGTATTTT.

J is TRBJ1-4 and V is TRBV7-9, with D unclear. The CDR3 totals 15 residues. Germline assignment: CDR1 SEHNR and CDR2 FQNEAQ (reference sequence). V dropped 4 bases and J dropped 0 bases, with 9 bases sitting between them. This chain's CDR3 is CASSSGVATNEKLFF. The CDR3 DNA sequence: TGTGCCAGCAGCTCGGGAGTCGCAACTAATGAAAAACTGTTTTTT.

V is TRBV7-6 and J is TRBJ2-2, with 8 nucleotides matching TRBD2. The germline V gene has CDR1 SGHVS and CDR2 FNYEAQ. V lost 0 bases, J lost 3 bases, and 3 bases stayed unmatched. This CDR3 spans 16 amino acids. The CDR3 nucleotides are TGTGCCAGCAGCTTAGCTCGGGGGGGCCACACCGGGGAGCTGTTTTTT. As protein: CASSLARGGHTGELFF.

This clone was counted a few times. The rearrangement joins TRBV5-4 to TRBJ1-2; 7 positions match TRBD1. Trimming at V came to 2 bases and at J to 2 bases, leaving 9 bases not matched to a gene. This CDR3 has 16 residues. CDR1 and CDR2 from the germline V gene are SGHNT and YYREEE (reference sequence). Here the CDR3 reads CASSFPTGALNYGYTF. Here the CDR3 DNA reads TGTGCCAGCAGCTTTCCCACAGGGGCTCTAAACTATGGCTACACCTTC. Full variable domain (outside the CDR3, taken from reference TRBV5-4 and TRBJ1-2): ETGVTQSPTHLIKTRGQQVTLRCSSQSGHNTVSWYQQALGQGPQFIFQYYREEENGRGNFPPRFSGLQFPNYSSELNVNALELDDSALYLCASSFPTGALNYGYTFGSGTRLTVV.

This CDR3 reads CASSLEYGYTF. In DNA, the CDR3 is TGTGCCAGTAGTCTGGAGTATGGCTACACCTTC. This chain links TRBV19 with TRBJ1-2; no clear D gene. Germline values: CDR1 LNHDA, CDR2 SQIVND (reference sequence). V was shortened by 5 bases and J by 5 bases, with 6 bases between the two germline ends. The CDR3 is 11 amino acids.

The V call is TRBV6-2 or TRBV6-3, the J call TRBJ1-1, with a tentative D call TRBD1 (6 bases). The CDR3 sequence is 15 residues long. CDR1 is MNHEY and CDR2 is SVGEGT in the germline V gene. V lost 4 bases and J 4 bases, leaving 16 bases between the germline ends. The CDR3 region is CASSSGPQGATEAFF. Written as DNA, the CDR3 is TGTGCCAGCAGTTCAGGCCCACAGGGTGCCACTGAAGCTTTCTTT.

This clone was recorded only once. The chain employs TRBV6-2 or TRBV6-3 and TRBJ2-3; 8 bases are a match to TRBD1. The trim removed 0 bases at V and 4 bases at J, leaving 3 bases unmatched. Germline CDR1 and CDR2: MNHEY and SVGEGT. The CDR3 is 15 residues long. The CDR3 loop reads CASSYSGQGPDTQYF. The CDR3 DNA reads TGTGCCAGCAGTTACTCTGGACAGGGACCAGATACGCAGTATTTT.

The chain's CDR3 is CASSRSSSNQPQHF. The CDR3 DNA sequence: TGTGCCAGCTCAAGGTCCAGTAGCAATCAGCCCCAGCATTTT. The chain employs TRBV18 and TRBJ1-5, with D uncertain. The germline CDR1 and CDR2 sequences are KGHSH and LQKENI. This CDR3 spans 14 amino acids. V was pared by 5 bases and J by 0 bases, with 8 bases between.

The chain employs TRBV2 and TRBJ2-2; 12 bases map to TRBD2. CDR3 size: 17 residues. The germline gives CDR1 SNHLY, CDR2 FYNNEI. The J segment lost 9 bases and the V segment lost 0 bases, leaving 8 bases of the junction unmatched. The CDR3, as DNA: TGTGCCAGCAGTGAAGCGCGGGCTAGCGGGGGGGCCCGGGAGCTGTTTTTT. It yields the protein CASSEARASGGARELFF.

A word on this clone: Compared with germline, one end of the junction differs, possibly owing to a read error. The genes are TRBV3-1 (or the pseudogene TRBV3-2) and TRBJ2-3; 7 bases align to TRBD2. The germline gives CDR1 LGHDT, CDR2 YNNKEL (reference sequence). This CDR3 is built from 17 residues. DNA for the CDR3: TGTGCCAGCCGCCATGGGATTGGTAGCGGGTTGAGTGATACGCAGTATTTT. The encoded protein is CASRHGIGSGLSDTQYF.

The rearrangement links TRBV14 to TRBJ2-1; unclear D gene. The CDR3 sequence is 15 residues long. Trimming removed 3 bases at V and 0 bases at J, with 9 bases between. The germline V gene has CDR1 SGHDN and CDR2 FVKESK. In DNA form, the CDR3 reads TGTGCCAGCAGCCAGAGCGCAAGCTCCTACAATGAGCAGTTCTTC. This encodes CASSQSASSYNEQFF.

The J gene is TRBJ1-6, the V gene TRBV5-6, with 8 bases that match TRBD1. The trim removed 3 bases at V and 7 bases at J, leaving 6 bases unmatched. The germline gives CDR1 SGHDT, CDR2 YYEEEE. The CDR3 loop spans 15 amino acids. CDR3 region: CASSSRDRPNSPLHF. CDR3 DNA: TGTGCCAGCAGCTCAAGGGACAGGCCAAATTCACCCCTCCACTTT.

The rearrangement joins TRBV5-4 to TRBJ1-2, with a possible D match to TRBD1 (6 bases). CDR3 length equals 15 residues. Germline V lookup: CDR1 SGHNT, CDR2 YYREEE (reference sequence). V was pared by 4 bases and J by 7 bases, with 20 bases between. The CDR3 spells CASSPLDSPVTGYTF. In DNA form, the CDR3 reads TGTGCCAGCAGCCCGTTGGACAGCCCCGTGACTGGCTACACCTTC.

This rearrangement joins TRBV4-2 to TRBJ1-5, with D maybe TRBD1 (5 bases). The CDR3 is made up of 15 amino acids. Germline V gene data show CDR1 as LGHNA and CDR2 as YNFKEQ. Trimming cost V 1 base and J 8 bases, with 15 bases left between them. In DNA form, the CDR3 reads TGTGCCAGCAGCCAAGCATCCTCAGGGATAGAGCCCCAGCATTTT. The encoded protein is CASSQASSGIEPQHF.

This chain connects TRBV11-2 to TRBJ2-2; D gene ambiguous. Germline V gene data show CDR1 as SGHAT and CDR2 as FQNNGV. V dropped 4 bases and J dropped 4 bases, with 4 bases sitting between them. The CDR3 is 12 residues long. CDR3 in amino acids: CASSSGTGELFF. In DNA, the CDR3 is TGTGCCAGCAGCTCCGGCACCGGGGAGCTGTTTTTT.